Included here is one TCR beta chain sequence, with context. Germline V lookup: CDR1 LNHDA, CDR2 SQIVND (reference sequence). Trimming removed 7 bases at V and 8 bases at J, with 14 bases between. This CDR3 comprises 12 residues. The data were obtained in a study of blood T cell repertoires in COVID-19. Study as a whole: The United States, Italy and Spain were the sources of the acute and convalescent COVID-19 samples. From T cells, B-cell-depleted T cells, or PBMCs came the material, which was cDNA or gDNA.

Seattle patient enrollment occurred during active infection, with longitudinal follow-up thereafter. In the source study's methods: Amplified reference gene primers provided the basis for estimating nucleated cell counts. Libraries were prepared by immunoSEQ multiplex PCR; TCRdb keeps only in-frame clonotypes and omits some of them. From that table come the V and J calls and clone size; the DNA was used to work out D and trimming. The table lists about 320,000 clones, roughly nine tenths of them singletons, with roughly 10% in the top ten. This receptor was obtained from a woman aged 30 to 39 with COVID-19, enrolled during active disease. Sequences were obtained from peripheral blood. J is TRBJ1-2 and V is TRBV19; tentatively, D is TRBD1 (5 bases). CDR3 nucleotides: TGTGCCAGTACTAGGGGTATAACGGGCTACACCTTC. Translated, it gives CASTRGITGYTF.